The 6 T cell receptor beta chains below come from one sample, sequenced in a study of cytomegalovirus exposure and HLA in healthy donors. The study ran its PCR with 60 Vbeta and 13 Jbeta primers. Clones were sequenced by immunoSEQ multiplex PCR, and TCRdb holds only the in-frame ones, with some missing. The sample has 70,000 to 100,000 clones; approximately 68% are singletons. Sequenced sample: PBMCs. Every receptor here comes from a woman aged 50 to 65 in good health and CMV-seropositive.

This clone was observed a handful of times. The chain recombines TRBV19 with TRBJ2-3; 16 nucleotides align to TRBD2. This CDR3 has 15 residues. Germline-derived CDR1 and CDR2 are LNHDA and SQIVND (reference sequence). J was trimmed by 10 bases and V by 8 bases; bases with no gene match: 9. The CDR3 loop is CASQISGTSGGAQYF. The CDR3 DNA reads TGTGCCAGTCAAATCTCCGGGACTAGCGGGGGGGCGCAGTATTTT.

J is TRBJ2-5 and V is TRBV11-1; 7 bases match TRBD1. The germline gives CDR1 SGHAT, CDR2 FQDESV (reference sequence). V lost 8 bases and J lost 2; bases outside the gene matches: 5. The CDR3 extends over 13 amino acids. CDR3 in amino acids: CASLDREQETQYF. As DNA, the CDR3 is TGTGCCAGCCTAGACAGGGAACAAGAGACCCAGTACTTC.

In regard to this clone: Sequence at one end of the junction differs from germline and may be a read error. The chain is built from TRBV7-9 and TRBJ2-3, with D unresolved. The CDR3 runs to 12 residues. In germline, CDR1 is SEHNR, CDR2 FQNEAQ (reference sequence). DNA of the CDR3: TGTTCCAGCAGCCCGGGCACAGATACGCAGTATTTT. It encodes CSSSPGTDTQYF.

CDR3 in amino acids: CAISDLTSGGGLEQFF. The CDR3 nucleotides are TGTGCCATCAGCGACCTTACTAGCGGGGGGGGACTGGAGCAGTTCTTC. The chain has TRBV10-3 and TRBJ2-1, with TRBD2 matching over 13 bases. V shed 6 bases and J 10 bases; nucleotides not matched to a gene: 12. The CDR3 covers 16 residues. Germline CDR1 and CDR2: ENHRY and SYGVKD.

The chain couples TRBV23-1 to TRBJ2-2; 7 nucleotides agree with TRBD1. TRBV23-1 is an ORF, and what it does is uncertain. This CDR3 region has 17 residues. V trimming: 4 bases; J trimming: 1 base; junction bases outside the gene matches: 9. The CDR3 coding sequence is TGCGCCAGCAGTCCCTTAAGGAGACAGGGGAACACCGGGGAGCTGTTTTTT. The encoded protein is CASSPLRRQGNTGELFF.

The chain carries TRBV2 and TRBJ1-5; D is unresolved. Trimming stripped 6 bases from V and 7 bases from J, with 10 bases between. The CDR3 is made up of 12 amino acids. Germline V lookup: CDR1 SNHLY, CDR2 FYNNEI. CDR3 sequence: CASRWEGQPQHF. The CDR3 DNA sequence: TGTGCCAGCAGGTGGGAGGGACAGCCCCAGCATTTT.